This T cell receptor beta chain originates from a study of blood T cell repertoires in COVID-19. Study information: Collection of acute and convalescent COVID-19 samples took place in the United States, Italy and Spain. T cells, B-cell-depleted T cells, or PBMCs supplied cDNA or gDNA.

V lost 1 base to trimming and J lost 5 bases, with 9 bases between them. Germline V gene lookup returns CDR1 LNHNV and CDR2 YYDKDF (reference sequence). The CDR3 extends over 14 amino acids. As processed by the authors: Reference gene primers were amplified, and this amplification served to estimate nucleated cell counts. Profiled with immunoSEQ multiplex PCR; TCRdb holds only in-frame clones, not every one. V, J and clone size are those of that table, while D and trimming were read from the DNA. The table includes about 60,000 clones, approximately 91% detected once. The chain links TRBV15 to TRBJ1-5; D not resolved. Input material: peripheral blood. The source is a man between 65 and 85 years old with acute or convalescent COVID-19. The CDR3: CATSRGGGYQPQHF. The DNA of the CDR3 is TGTGCCACCAGCAGAGGTGGCGGGTATCAGCCCCAGCATTTT.